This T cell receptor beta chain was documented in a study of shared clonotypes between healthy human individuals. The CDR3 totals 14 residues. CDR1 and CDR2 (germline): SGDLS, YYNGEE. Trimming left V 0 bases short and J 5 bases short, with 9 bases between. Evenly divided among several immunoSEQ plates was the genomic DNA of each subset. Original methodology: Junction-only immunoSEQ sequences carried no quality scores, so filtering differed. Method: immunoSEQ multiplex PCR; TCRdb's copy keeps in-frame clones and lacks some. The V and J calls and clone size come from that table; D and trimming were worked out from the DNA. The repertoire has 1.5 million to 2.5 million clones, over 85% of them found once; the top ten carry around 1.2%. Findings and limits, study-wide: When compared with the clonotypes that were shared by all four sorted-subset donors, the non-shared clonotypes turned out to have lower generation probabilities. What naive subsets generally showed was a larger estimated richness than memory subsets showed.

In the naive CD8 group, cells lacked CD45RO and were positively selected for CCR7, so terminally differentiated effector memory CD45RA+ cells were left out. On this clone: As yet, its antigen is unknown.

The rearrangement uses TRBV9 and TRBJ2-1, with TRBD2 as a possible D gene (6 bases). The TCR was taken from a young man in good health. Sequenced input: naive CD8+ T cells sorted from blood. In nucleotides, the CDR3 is TGTGCCAGCAGCGTAGGCGGGGTCGACAATGAGCAGTTCTTC. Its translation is CASSVGGVDNEQFF.